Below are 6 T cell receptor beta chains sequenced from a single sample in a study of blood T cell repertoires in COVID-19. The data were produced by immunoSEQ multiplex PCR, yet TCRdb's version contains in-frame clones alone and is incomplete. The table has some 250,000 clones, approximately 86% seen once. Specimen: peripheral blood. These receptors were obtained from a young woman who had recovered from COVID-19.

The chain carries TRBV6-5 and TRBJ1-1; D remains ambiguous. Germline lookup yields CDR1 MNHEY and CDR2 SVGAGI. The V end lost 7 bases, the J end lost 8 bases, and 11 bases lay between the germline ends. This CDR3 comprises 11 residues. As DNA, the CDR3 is TGTGCCAGCACACAGCACCGAGAAGCTTTCTTT. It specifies CASTQHREAFF.

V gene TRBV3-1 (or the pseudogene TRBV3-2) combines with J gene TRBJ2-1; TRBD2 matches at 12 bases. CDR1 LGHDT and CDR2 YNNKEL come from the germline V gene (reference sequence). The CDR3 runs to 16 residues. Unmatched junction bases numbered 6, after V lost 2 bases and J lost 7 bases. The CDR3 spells CASSQLAGGPGNEQFF. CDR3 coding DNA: TGTGCCAGCAGCCAACTAGCGGGGGGGCCGGGGAATGAGCAGTTCTTC.

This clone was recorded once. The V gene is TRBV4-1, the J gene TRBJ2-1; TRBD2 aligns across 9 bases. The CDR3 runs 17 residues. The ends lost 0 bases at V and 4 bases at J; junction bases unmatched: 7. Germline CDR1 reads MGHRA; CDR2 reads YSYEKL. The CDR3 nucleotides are TGCGCCAGCAGCCAAGATGGTGGCGGGGGGGCTTACAATGAGCAGTTCTTC. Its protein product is CASSQDGGGGAYNEQFF.

CDR3 in amino acids: CASSLGVVAAEAFF. The CDR3 DNA follows: TGTGCCAGCAGCTTGGGTGTCGTGGCAGCTGAAGCTTTCTTT. The V gene is TRBV5-5, the J gene TRBJ1-1; D call uncertain. Per the germline V gene, CDR1 is SGHKS and CDR2 is YYEKEE (reference sequence). The CDR3 contains 14 residues. V lost 0 bases to trimming and J lost 6 bases, with 12 bases between them. The complete variable domain, with remaining parts taken from reference TRBV5-5 and TRBJ1-1, reads DAGVTQSPTHLIKTRGQQVTLRCSPISGHKSVSWYQQVLGQGPQFIFQYYEKEERGRGNFPDRFSARQFPNYSSELNVNALLLGDSALYLCASSLGVVAAEAFFGQGTRLTVV.

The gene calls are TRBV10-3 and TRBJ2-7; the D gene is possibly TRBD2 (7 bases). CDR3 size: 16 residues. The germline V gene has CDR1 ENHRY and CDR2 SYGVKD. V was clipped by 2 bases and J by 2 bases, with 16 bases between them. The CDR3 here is CAISEGGGLATYEQYF. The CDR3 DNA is TGTGCCATCAGTGAGGGGGGGGGCCTCGCTACCTACGAGCAGTACTTC.

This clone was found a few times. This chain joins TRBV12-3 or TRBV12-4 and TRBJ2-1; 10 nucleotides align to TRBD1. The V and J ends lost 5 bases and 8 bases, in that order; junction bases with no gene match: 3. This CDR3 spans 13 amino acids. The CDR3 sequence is CASSRQGAYEQFF. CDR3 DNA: TGTGCCAGCAGTAGACAGGGGGCCTATGAGCAGTTCTTC.